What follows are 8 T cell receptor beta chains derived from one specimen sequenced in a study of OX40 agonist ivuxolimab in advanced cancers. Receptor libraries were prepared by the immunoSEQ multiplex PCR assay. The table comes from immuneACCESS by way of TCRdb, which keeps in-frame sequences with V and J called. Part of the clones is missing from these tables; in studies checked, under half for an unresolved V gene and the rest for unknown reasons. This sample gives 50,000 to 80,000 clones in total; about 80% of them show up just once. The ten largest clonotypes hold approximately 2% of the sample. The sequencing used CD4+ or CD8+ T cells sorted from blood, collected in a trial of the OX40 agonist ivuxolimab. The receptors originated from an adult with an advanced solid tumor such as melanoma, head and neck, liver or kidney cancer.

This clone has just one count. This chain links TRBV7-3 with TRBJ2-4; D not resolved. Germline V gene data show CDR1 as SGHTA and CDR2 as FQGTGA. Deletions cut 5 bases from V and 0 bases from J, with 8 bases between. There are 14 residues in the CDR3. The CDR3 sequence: CASSRGGAKNIQYF. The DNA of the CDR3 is TGTGCCAGCAGCCGCGGCGGAGCCAAAAACATTCAGTACTTC.

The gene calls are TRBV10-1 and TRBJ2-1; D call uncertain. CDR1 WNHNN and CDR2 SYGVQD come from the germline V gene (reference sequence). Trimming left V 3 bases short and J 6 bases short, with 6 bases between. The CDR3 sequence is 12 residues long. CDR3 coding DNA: TGCGCCAGCAGTGACCTACCCAATGAGCAGTTCTTC. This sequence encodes CASSDLPNEQFF.

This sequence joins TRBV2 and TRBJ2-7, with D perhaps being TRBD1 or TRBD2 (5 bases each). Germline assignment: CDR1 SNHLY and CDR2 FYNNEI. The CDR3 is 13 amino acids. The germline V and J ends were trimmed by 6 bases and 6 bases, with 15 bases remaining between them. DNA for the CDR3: TGTGCCAGCAGGGGGACCGAACGAGGCGAGCAGTACTTC. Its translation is CASRGTERGEQYF.

CDR3 loop: CASSIGGTGLYNEQFF. The DNA of the CDR3 is TGTGCCAGTAGTATAGGAGGGACAGGATTATACAATGAGCAGTTCTTC. This chain uses TRBV19 with TRBJ2-1, with 8 bases aligning to TRBD1. The trim removed 1 base at V and 4 bases at J, leaving 6 bases unmatched. Germline-derived CDR1 and CDR2 are LNHDA and SQIVND (reference sequence). The CDR3 runs to 16 residues. Full variable domain (remainder filled in from reference TRBV19 and TRBJ2-1): DGGITQSPKYLFRKEGQNVTLSCEQNLNHDAMYWYRQDPGQGLRLIYYSQIVNDFQKGDIAEGYSVSREKKESFPLTVTSAQKNPTAFYLCASSIGGTGLYNEQFFGPGTRLTVL.

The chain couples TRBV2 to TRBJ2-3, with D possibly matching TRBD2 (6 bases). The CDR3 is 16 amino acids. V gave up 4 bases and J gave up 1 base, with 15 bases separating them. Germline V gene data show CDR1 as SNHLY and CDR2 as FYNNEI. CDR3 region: CASSGGTGGGTDTQYF. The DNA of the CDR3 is TGTGCCAGCAGTGGGGGGACCGGAGGGGGCACAGATACGCAGTATTTT.

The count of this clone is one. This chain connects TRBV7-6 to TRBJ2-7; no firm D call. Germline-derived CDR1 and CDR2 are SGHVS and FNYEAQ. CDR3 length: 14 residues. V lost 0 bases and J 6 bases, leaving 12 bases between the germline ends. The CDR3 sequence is CASSLASVLAEQYF. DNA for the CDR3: TGTGCCAGCAGCTTAGCCTCAGTCCTCGCCGAGCAGTACTTC.

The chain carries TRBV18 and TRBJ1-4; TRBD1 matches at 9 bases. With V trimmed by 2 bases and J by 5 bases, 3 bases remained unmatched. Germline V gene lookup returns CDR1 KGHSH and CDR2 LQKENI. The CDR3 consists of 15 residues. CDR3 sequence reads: CASSPLGQGNEKLFF. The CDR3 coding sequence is TGTGCCAGCTCACCATTGGGACAGGGCAATGAAAAACTGTTTTTT.

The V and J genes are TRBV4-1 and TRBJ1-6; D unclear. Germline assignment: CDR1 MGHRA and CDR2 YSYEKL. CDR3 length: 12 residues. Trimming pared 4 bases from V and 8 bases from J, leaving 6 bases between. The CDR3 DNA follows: TGCGCCAGCAGCCTCCCCTATTCACCCCTCCACTTT. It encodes CASSLPYSPLHF.